This T cell receptor (beta chain) is drawn from a study of blood T cell repertoires in COVID-19. Enrollment of patients from Seattle took place during active infection, with longitudinal follow-up. CDR1 is SGHDN, CDR2 FVKESK, per germline. V lost 4 bases and J lost 7; bases outside the gene matches: 16. This CDR3 is built from 17 residues. Assay: immunoSEQ multiplex PCR; the TCRdb copy retains only in-frame clones and omits some. Counted here are 150,000 or so clones, 93% occurring once; the ten biggest clones make up 2%. The receptor was derived from an older woman with COVID-19, enrolled during active disease. The chain employs TRBV14 and TRBJ1-2; 9 nucleotides agree with TRBD1. The sample taken for sequencing was peripheral blood. DNA for the CDR3: TGTGCCAGCAGCCCTGGCTTCGGGAAGGGACAGGGTGGTGGCTACACCTTC. Its translation is CASSPGFGKGQGGGYTF.